This T cell receptor beta chain was sequenced for a study of CD8+CD57+ T cells in acquired aplastic anemia (dated 2018 in TCRdb). General notes on the study: On average, sorted CD4+ and CD8+ cells yielded around 3.5 ug of extracted DNA, with a range of about 0.18 to 30 ug. CD8+CD57+ expansion was defined as a frequency above the mean frequency observed in healthy subjects. Overall study outcomes, separate from this receptor: Between patients and healthy controls, no significant difference in CD8+ Simpson's diversity was found (P=0.060). About 29 CD8+ CDR3 sequences were found to be shared between patients and controls, but these sequences appeared to be highly expressed in patients and within the immunodominant clones of the patients.

Genomic DNA served as template for TCR beta VDJ combination and CDR3 sequence profiling. An Illumina HiSeq 2000 was used for TCR repertoire sequencing. On the study's bioinformatics: Repertoire assessment relied on Simpson's diversity index, CDR3 size and DJ length profiles, and TRBV/TRBJ rearrangement plots. The immunodominant clone was defined as the most abundant DNA sequence in deep sequencing data. CDR3 amino acid sequences were screened for sharing across subjects and compared with published repertoires and the VDJdb database. TCRdb reworked the public reads: Q25 trimming with fastp, MiXCR clone assembly, productive beta chains retained. Every CDR3 protein is listed once, alongside the most common genes and DNA of its rows. The V and J calls and clone size come from TCRdb's table, not from the authors' own analysis. The sample table records about 40,000 distinct CDR3 sequences; 63% of these occur just once. Roughly 60% of the sample rests with the top ten.

Patients chosen for sequencing had shown expansion of CD8+CD57+ cells by flow cytometry. Every patient had severe acquired aplastic anemia, diagnosed using the International Study of Aplastic Anemia and Agranulocytosis and Camitta criteria. Patients had received no therapy at the time of blood sampling. In the study, sorted CD4+ and CD8+ blood T cells from patients with severe aplastic anemia and from healthy subjects underwent deep sequencing of TCR repertoires. In the USA, patient enrollment took place under clinicaltrials.gov protocols 00001620, 01623167, 00001397, 00071045, 00081523 and 00961064. Ficoll-Paque density gradient centrifugation was used to isolate peripheral blood mononuclear cells. Before DNA extraction, CD4+ and CD8+ T cells were sorted with FACS or magnetic beads. About this clonotype itself: Its recognized antigen is unknown. It has no much larger one-base neighbor in the sample; base qualities were not kept.

Reading from cysteine to phenylalanine, the CDR3 counts 13 amino acids. The entry retains the CDR3 DNA only, 39 bases that are in frame from base 1. V and J are truncated by 2 bases and 8 bases respectively, leaving an intervening sequence of 9 bases. From the germline V gene (reference sequence), CDR1 is LNHDA and CDR2 is SQIVND. The TCR originated in a human donor with aplastic anemia. The source material was sorted CD4+, CD8+, or CD8+CD57+ T cells (not recorded which) from PBMCs. This receptor chain uses TRBV19 and TRBJ1-4; the D gene identity is not certain. The DNA reads TGTGCCAGTAGTATAAACCGTGAGGAAAAACTGTTTTTT. This yields the protein CASSINREEKLFF.